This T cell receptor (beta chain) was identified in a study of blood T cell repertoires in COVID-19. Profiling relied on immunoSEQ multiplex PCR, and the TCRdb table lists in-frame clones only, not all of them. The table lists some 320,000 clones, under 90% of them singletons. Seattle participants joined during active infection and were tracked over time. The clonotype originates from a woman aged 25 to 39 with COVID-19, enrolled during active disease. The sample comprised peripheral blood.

CDR3 protein: CASSGRDNTGELFF. CDR3 nucleotide sequence: TGCGCCAGCAGCGGGCGGGACAACACCGGGGAGCTGTTTTTT. The V call is TRBV5-1, the J call TRBJ2-2; D perhaps matches TRBD2 (6 bases). The CDR3 has 14 residues. CDR1 is SGHRS, CDR2 YFSETQ, per germline. V was clipped by 4 bases and J by 2 bases, with 9 bases between them.